This TCR beta chain was obtained from a study of CD8 T cells in ankylosing spondylitis. Study conclusions and caveats: The disease-linked clones had a CD8+ phenotype and low blood frequencies. Ankylosing spondylitis blood seemed to carry a telltale TCR beta motif made of fewer than 10 highly homologous variants.

Per the germline V gene, CDR1 is MNHNS and CDR2 is SASEGT. V dropped 0 bases and J dropped 2 bases, with 10 bases sitting between them. The CDR3 runs to 15 residues. Making use of molecular barcodes, quantitative 5'-RACE generated TCR beta libraries. TCRdb re-called the 5' RACE reads with MiXCR, one entry per CDR3 protein. The sample gives roughly 670,000 distinct CDR3 sequences, roughly 19% of which show up once; around 19% is in the top ten. On this clonotype: Antigen unknown.

The rearrangement links TRBV6-1 to TRBJ1-2, with D unresolved. This clonotype originated in a male donor with ankylosing spondylitis. The sample was blood, either unsorted or a sorted T cell fraction (not recorded which). DNA for the CDR3: TGTGCCAGCAGTGAAGCGTACGGCATCAACTATGGCTACACCTTC. Its translation: CASSEAYGINYGYTF.